This record concerns one T cell receptor beta chain sequence. It lacks a known antigen. The record has no base qualities; no much larger clone is one base away. V and J lose 2 bases and 11 bases, and a span of 7 bases separates them. The CDR3 sequence holds 11 residues, the cysteine and phenylalanine included. Just CDR3 DNA is preserved here, 33 bases in frame from base 1. The germline V gene specifies MRHNA as CDR1 and SNTAGT as CDR2. Healthy HIV-negative adults with no recently reported acute infections or vaccinations were included as donors. Only Caucasian adults living in Nashville, Tennessee, USA were represented among the donors. CD4+ T cells were enriched by magnetic negative selection, after which naive cells were positively selected on CD45RA and the negative fraction was taken as the memory subset. Blood was obtained by leukapheresis, after which PBMCs were separated by Ficoll-Histopaque density gradient centrifugation and cryopreserved in liquid nitrogen vapor phase. Analytical flow cytometry was used to check the purity and quantity of every magnetically sorted T cell population. From each sorted fraction, genomic DNA was isolated and quantified by UV absorbance on a Nanodrop 2000c.

This sample stems from a study of shared clonotypes between healthy human individuals (dated by TCRdb to the early 2020s). Study-level background: The cohort included a few men and a couple of women between 18 and 49 years of age. For each donor, CD4 naive and CD4 memory were each run on three plates, CD8 naive on two plates, and CD8 memory on one plate. Blood TCR repertoires of about five healthy adults were deeply sequenced to estimate repertoire size and the extent of clonotype sharing between individuals. To increase sequencing depth and limit assay-specific biases, different laboratories used diverse techniques to prepare libraries and sequence TCR repertoires. Between about 0.8 and 9 billion PBMCs per donor were obtained by leukapheresis.

Using the deep immunoSEQ assay, multiplex PCR amplified TCR CDR3 regions from genomic DNA. Genomic DNA extracted from each cell subset was distributed evenly over all wells of several immunoSEQ 96-well plates, and each plate served as one replicate. For sorted subsets, each replicate PCR was loaded with 150 to 250 ng genomic DNA, equivalent to 25,000 to 35,000 T cell genomes. Purified libraries were measured with a Qubit 3.0 fluorometer, size-checked on a Bioanalyzer 2100, and measured again with the KAPA Library Quantification kit. A separate single-read 150-cycle Illumina NextSeq 550 flow cell was used to sequence each immunoSEQ 96-well plate. From the authors' description of their analysis: Because the immunoSEQ output held only junctional sequences and lacked quality scores, the filtering could not match the filtering applied to full-length reads. Sequences were annotated with PyIR, a Python wrapper for IgBLAST v1.9, and V/J genes and CDR3 were assigned using IMGT germline references. Reads were filtered out if the reads had weak V/J assignments (E-value above 1e-6), no CDR3, stop codons, out-of-frame junctions, or ambiguous translated residues. V3J clonotypes were defined by identical inferred V gene, J gene, and CDR3 amino acid sequence. Percentage overlap between repertoires was calculated by dividing the number of shared unique clonotypes by the size of the smaller repertoire. RTK rarefaction, the Chao1 estimator, and Recon v2.1 estimates of unobserved clonotypes were used to assess repertoire richness. For all TCRbeta clonotypes obtained by the gDNA method from a few donors, generation probabilities were computed with OLGA. Imported from immuneACCESS, the table was reduced by TCRdb to in-frame sequences with V and J called. These copies leave out some clones; in studies compared against another copy, an unresolved V gene accounts for under half, and the cause of the remainder is not known. V, J and clone size were drawn from that table, and D and trimming were deduced from the DNA. This sample is represented by a few hundred thousand clones; approximately 70% of them were singletons. Of the sample, over 8.5% is held by the ten largest clones.

What the work shows at the level of the full study, not this receptor alone: Naive subsets generally had larger estimated clonotype richness than memory subsets did. Across a handful of donors, about 4.5% of naive CD4, over 3% of naive CD8, about 2.3% of memory CD4, and approximately 0.4% of memory CD8 clonotypes were shared. Because the study included a small number of donors, the genetic and exposure-history diversity represented was limited. Compared with non-shared clonotypes, clonotypes shared by all four sorted-subset donors had higher generation probabilities. Rarefaction of sorted-subset datasets indicated incomplete sequencing despite the large sequencing depth. Pairwise subsampling indicated that sequencing depth was expected to affect the degree of clonotype sharing among donors. Sampling was restricted to blood, and TCR repertoires in tissue are likely to differ from TCR repertoires in blood.

The sequence joins TRBV6-4 to TRBJ2-1, with the D gene not clear enough to name. The material sequenced was memory CD4+ T cells sorted from blood. This specimen's cell subset or site label, interpreted: CD45RA-negative fraction. This TCR came from a young man in good health. The CDR3 protein: CASSDGVKQFF. The DNA is TGTGCCAGCAGTGACGGGGTGAAGCAGTTCTTC.